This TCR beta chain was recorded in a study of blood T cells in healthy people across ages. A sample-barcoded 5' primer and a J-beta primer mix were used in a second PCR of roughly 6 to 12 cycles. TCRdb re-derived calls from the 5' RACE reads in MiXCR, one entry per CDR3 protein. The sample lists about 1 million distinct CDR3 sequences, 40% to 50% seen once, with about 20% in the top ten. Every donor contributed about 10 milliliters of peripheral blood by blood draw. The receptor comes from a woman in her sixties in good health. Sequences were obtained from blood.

The CDR3 is CASSPLRASGIKVRNEQFF. CDR3 nucleotides: TGTGCCAGCAGCCCCCTTCGGGCTAGCGGGATAAAGGTTAGGAATGAGCAGTTCTTC. The rearrangement uses TRBV5-6 and TRBJ2-1, with 9 bases fitting TRBD2. In germline, CDR1 is SGHDT, CDR2 YYEEEE. The V segment lost 4 bases and the J segment 7 bases; nucleotides outside the gene matches: 21. There are 19 residues in the CDR3.